This is a list of T cell receptor beta chains from one sample in a study of T cell changes during pregnancy in multiple sclerosis. Profiled with immunoSEQ multiplex PCR; TCRdb holds only in-frame clones, not every one. The sample gives around 50,000 clones, 95% of which show up once; under 7% is in the top ten. Material: CD8+ T cells from peripheral blood mononuclear cells, obtained in the first trimester of pregnancy. All receptors come from a female donor with multiple sclerosis, enrolled in a pregnancy study. Both conserved end residues are part of each CDR3. A D gene is named only where the DNA matches it firmly. Part of the rows lack a size; the others show once, few, many or a class for expanded clones.

clone size	J gene	D gene	V gene	CDR3 DNA	CDR3 protein
few	TRBJ1-1	NA	TRBV9	TGTGCCAGCAGCGTCGGACAGTTCATGAACACTGAAGCTTTCTTT	CASSVGQFMNTEAFF
NA	TRBJ1-2	NA	TRBV2	TGTGCCGTACAGGACGGCGTAGTTTTTGGCTACACCTTC	CAVQDGVVFGYTF
NA	TRBJ2-7	NA	TRBV30	TGTGCCTGGAGTTCGGGGAACTCCTACGAGCAGTACTTC	CAWSSGNSYEQYF
NA	TRBJ1-1	NA	TRBV30	TGTGCCTGGAGTGTAGCCTCTGGCGGAGTTTTCTTT	CAWSVASGGVFF
once	TRBJ1-2	TRBD1	TRBV9	TGTGCCAGCAACAGGGGGTCGAGCTACACCTTC	CASNRGSSYTF
NA	TRBJ1-2	TRBD1	TRBV4-1	TGCGCCAGCAGGGACAGGGGCGCGGACTATGGCTACACCTTC	CASRDRGADYGYTF
NA	TRBJ1-1	NA	TRBV4-1	TGCGCCAGCAGCCAGGATTCAGGGGCCCTGAACACTGAAGCTTTCTTT	CASSQDSGALNTEAFF
NA	TRBJ1-5	NA	TRBV27	TGTGCCAGCTCGGGACTTTATAGCAATCAGCCCCAGCATTTT	CASSGLYSNQPQHF
NA	TRBJ2-3	NA	TRBV6-1	TGTGCCAGCAGTGATTTCTCCCAGAAATTAAGCACAGATACGCAGTATTTT	CASSDFSQKLSTDTQYF
NA	TRBJ2-2	NA	TRBV27	TGTGCCAGCAGTTCTAGCGCCAACACCGGGGAGCTGTTTTTT	CASSSSANTGELFF